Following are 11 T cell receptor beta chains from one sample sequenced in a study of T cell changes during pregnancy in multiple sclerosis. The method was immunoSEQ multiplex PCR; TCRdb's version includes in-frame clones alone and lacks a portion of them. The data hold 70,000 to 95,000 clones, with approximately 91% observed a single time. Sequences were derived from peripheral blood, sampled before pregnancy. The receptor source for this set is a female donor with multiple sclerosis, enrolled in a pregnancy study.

The CDR3 coding sequence is TGTGCCAGCAGCGCTTTCGGGGGGGACTCCTACAATGAGCAGTTCTTC. This codes for CASSAFGGDSYNEQFF. The genes are TRBV11-1 and TRBJ2-1, with TRBD2 matching 8 bases. V trimming: 5 bases; J trimming: 0 bases; junction bases outside the gene matches: 6. Germline V gene sequence: CDR1 SGHAT, CDR2 FQDESV (reference sequence). CDR3 size: 16 residues.

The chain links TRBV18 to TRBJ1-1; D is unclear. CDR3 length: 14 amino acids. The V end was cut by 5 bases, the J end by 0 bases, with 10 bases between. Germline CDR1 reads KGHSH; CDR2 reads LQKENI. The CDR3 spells CASSFNGVNTEAFF. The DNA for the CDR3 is TGTGCCAGCTCATTCAACGGGGTGAACACTGAAGCTTTCTTT. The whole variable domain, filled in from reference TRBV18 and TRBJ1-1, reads NAGVMQNPRHLVRRRGQEARLRCSPMKGHSHVYWYRQLPEEGLKFMVYLQKENIIDESGMPKERFSAEFPKEGPSILRIQQVVRGDSAAYFCASSFNGVNTEAFFGQGTRLTVV.

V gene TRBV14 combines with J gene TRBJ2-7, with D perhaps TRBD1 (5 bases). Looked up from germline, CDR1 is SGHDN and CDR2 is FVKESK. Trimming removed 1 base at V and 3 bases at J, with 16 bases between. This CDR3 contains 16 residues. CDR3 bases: TGTGCCAGCAGCCAAGTAGAAGGGGATAGTATCTACGAGCAGTACTTC. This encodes CASSQVEGDSIYEQYF.

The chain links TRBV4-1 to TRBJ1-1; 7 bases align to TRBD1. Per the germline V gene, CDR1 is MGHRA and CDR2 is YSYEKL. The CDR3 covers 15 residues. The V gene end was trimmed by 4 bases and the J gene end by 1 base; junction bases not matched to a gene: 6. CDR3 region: CASSPLGQKNTEAFF. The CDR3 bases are TGCGCCAGCAGCCCCTTGGGACAGAAGAACACTGAAGCTTTCTTT.

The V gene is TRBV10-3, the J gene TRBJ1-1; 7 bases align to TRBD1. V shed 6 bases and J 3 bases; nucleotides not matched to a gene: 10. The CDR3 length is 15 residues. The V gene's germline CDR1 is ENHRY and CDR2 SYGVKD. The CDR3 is CAISPQTGWDTEAFF. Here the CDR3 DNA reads TGTGCCATCAGCCCTCAGACAGGGTGGGACACTGAAGCTTTCTTT.

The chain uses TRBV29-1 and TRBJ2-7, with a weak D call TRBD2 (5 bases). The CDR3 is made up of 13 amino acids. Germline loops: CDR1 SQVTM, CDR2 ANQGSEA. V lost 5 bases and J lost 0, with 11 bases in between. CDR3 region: CSVRTRRSYEQYF. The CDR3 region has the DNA TGCAGCGTTAGGACTCGCCGCTCCTACGAGCAGTACTTC.

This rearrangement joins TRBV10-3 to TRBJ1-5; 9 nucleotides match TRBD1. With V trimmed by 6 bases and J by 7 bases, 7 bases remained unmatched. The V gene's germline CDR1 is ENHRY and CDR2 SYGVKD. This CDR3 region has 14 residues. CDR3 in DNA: TGTGCCATCAGCAAGACAGGGGGAGACCAGCCCCAGCATTTT. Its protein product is CAISKTGGDQPQHF.

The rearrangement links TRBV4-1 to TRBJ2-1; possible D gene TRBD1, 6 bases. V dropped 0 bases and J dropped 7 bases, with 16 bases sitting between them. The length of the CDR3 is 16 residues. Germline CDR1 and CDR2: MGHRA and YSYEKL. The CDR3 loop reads CASSQEGRGYKNEQFF. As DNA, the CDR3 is TGCGCCAGCAGCCAAGAAGGCAGGGGATATAAAAATGAGCAGTTCTTC.

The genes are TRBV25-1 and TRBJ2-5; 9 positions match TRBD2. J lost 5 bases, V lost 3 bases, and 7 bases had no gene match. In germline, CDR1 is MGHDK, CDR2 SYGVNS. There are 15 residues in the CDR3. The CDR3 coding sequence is TGTGCCAGCAGTGATCGCGGGGGGGCCGGGGAGACCCAGTACTTC. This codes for CASSDRGGAGETQYF.

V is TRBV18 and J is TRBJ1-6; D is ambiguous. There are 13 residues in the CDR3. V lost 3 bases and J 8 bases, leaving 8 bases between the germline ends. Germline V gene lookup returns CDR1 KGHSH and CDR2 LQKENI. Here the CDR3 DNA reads TGTGCCAGCTCACCGGGCAGTCATTCACCCCTCCACTTT. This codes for CASSPGSHSPLHF. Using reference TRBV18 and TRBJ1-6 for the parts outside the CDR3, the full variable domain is NAGVMQNPRHLVRRRGQEARLRCSPMKGHSHVYWYRQLPEEGLKFMVYLQKENIIDESGMPKERFSAEFPKEGPSILRIQQVVRGDSAAYFCASSPGSHSPLHFGNGTRLTVT.

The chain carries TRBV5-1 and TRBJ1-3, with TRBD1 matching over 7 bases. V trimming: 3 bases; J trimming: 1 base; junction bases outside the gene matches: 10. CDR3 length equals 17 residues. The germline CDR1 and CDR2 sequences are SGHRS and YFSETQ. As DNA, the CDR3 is TGCGCCAGCAGCTGGAGGGGACAGACTATATCTGGAAACACCATATATTTT. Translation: CASSWRGQTISGNTIYF.